This T cell receptor beta chain was recovered during a study of identical twins. One entry per CDR3 protein, called by TCRdb with MiXCR from the 5' RACE reads. The sample lists roughly 690,000 distinct CDR3 sequences, approximately 6.1% seen once, with roughly 1.6% in the top ten. With 4 bases clipped from V and 5 bases from J, the junction kept 6 bases outside the gene matches. The CDR3 has 14 residues. Germline assignment: CDR1 SNHLY and CDR2 FYNNEI. The chain couples TRBV2 to TRBJ2-5; 8 nucleotides line up with TRBD2. The TCR sequence derives from a man aged 18 to 30 in good health. Material for sequencing was naive T cells sorted from blood. The CDR3 sequence: CASSGREGEETQYF. The CDR3, as DNA: TGTGCCAGCAGTGGTCGGGAGGGCGAGGAGACCCAGTACTTC.